These T cell receptor beta chains were read from a single sample in a study of blood T cell repertoires in COVID-19. Here immunoSEQ multiplex PCR was the method, and the copy in TCRdb shows in-frame clones only, minus some. The sample carries about 180,000 clones, 85% recorded once. The specimen sequenced was peripheral blood. The source is a person aged 70 to 85 with COVID-19, enrolled during active disease. The CDR3 runs from the conserved cysteine through the conserved F or W.

>TRBV6-5|TRBJ2-3
CASSSRSGSGTDTQYF
>TRBV7-8|TRBJ1-1
CASSLVRTDTEAFF
>TRBV28|TRBJ1-2
CASSLAGGVTNYGYTF
>TRBV6-4|TRBJ2-7
CASSKDRGNEQYF
>TRBV28|TRBJ1-6
CASGGTAYSPLHF
>TRBV19|TRBJ1-5
CASRTTGANQPQHF
>TRBV28|TRBJ1-5
CASSLSNSNQPQHF
>TRBV3-1/TRBV3-2|TRBJ1-1
CASSQAENTEAFF
>TRBV7-7|TRBJ1-1
CASRFRENTEAFF
>TRBV19|TRBJ1-6
CASSLSGQGRYNSPLHF
>TRBV10-3|TRBJ1-4
CAIKDSLNEKLFF
>TRBV5-6|TRBJ1-3
CASSHLGASRRNTIYF
>TRBV19|TRBJ2-6
CASLQGSLSGANVLTF
>TRBV7-9|TRBJ2-5
CASSNRRGRNETQYF
>TRBV11-2|TRBJ2-4
CASSLVLQVETLAKNIQYF
>TRBV30|TRBJ2-3
CAWSMAGGTDTQYF
>TRBV18|TRBJ1-1
CASSPRTTGSTEAFF
>TRBV6-2/TRBV6-3|TRBJ1-1
CASSYLDRESEAFF
>TRBV6-2/TRBV6-3|TRBJ1-1
CASSLDRENTEAFF
>TRBV6-5|TRBJ1-1
CASRDGGPGTEAFF
>TRBV29-1|TRBJ2-5
CSVKGSGGGGQETQYF
>TRBV7-3|TRBJ1-1
CASSLTPGNTEAFF
>TRBV7-2|TRBJ2-1
CASSRDRLSSYNEQFF
>TRBV6-1|TRBJ2-4
CASSAVAGGPKNIQYF